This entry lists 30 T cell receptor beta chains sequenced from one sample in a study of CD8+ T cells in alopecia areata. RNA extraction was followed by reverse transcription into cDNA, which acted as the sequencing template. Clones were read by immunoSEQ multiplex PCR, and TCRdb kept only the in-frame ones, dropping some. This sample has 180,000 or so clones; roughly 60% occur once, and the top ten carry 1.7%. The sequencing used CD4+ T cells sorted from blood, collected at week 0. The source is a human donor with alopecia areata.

CDR3 DNA sequence: TGCGCCAGCAGCTTGGTGGGACAGGGGGACGAGACCCAGTACTTC. This gives the protein CASSLVGQGDETQYF. V and J are TRBV5-1 and TRBJ2-5; 11 nucleotides agree with TRBD1. CDR1 is SGHRS and CDR2 is YFSETQ in the germline V gene. Trimming cost V 0 bases and J 5 bases; bases outside gene matches: 3. The CDR3 runs to 15 residues.

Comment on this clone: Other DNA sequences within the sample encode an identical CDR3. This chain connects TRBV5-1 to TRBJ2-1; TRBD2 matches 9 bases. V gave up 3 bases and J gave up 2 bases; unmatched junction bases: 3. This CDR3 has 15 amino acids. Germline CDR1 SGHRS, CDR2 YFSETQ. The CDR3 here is CASSSSGGTYNEQFF. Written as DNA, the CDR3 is TGCGCCAGCAGCTCAAGCGGGGGGACCTACAATGAGCAGTTCTTC.

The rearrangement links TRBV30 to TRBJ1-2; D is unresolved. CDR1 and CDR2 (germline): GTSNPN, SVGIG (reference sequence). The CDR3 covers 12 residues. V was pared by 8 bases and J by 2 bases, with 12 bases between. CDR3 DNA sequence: TGTGCCCGCGGCAGCACCAACTATGGCTACACCTTC. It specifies CARGSTNYGYTF.

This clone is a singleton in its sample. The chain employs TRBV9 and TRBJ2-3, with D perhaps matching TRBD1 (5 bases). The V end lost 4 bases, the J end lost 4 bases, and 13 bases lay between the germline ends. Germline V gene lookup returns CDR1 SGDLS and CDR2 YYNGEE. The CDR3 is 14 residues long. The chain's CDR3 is CASSRSQGSDTQYF. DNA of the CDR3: TGTGCCAGCAGCCGTAGTCAGGGCTCAGATACGCAGTATTTT.

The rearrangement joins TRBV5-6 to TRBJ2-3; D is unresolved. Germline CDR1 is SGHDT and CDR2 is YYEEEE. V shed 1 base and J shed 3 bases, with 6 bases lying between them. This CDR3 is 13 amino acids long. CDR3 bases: TGTGCCAGCAGCTTGATAACTACAGATACGCAGTATTTT. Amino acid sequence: CASSLITTDTQYF.

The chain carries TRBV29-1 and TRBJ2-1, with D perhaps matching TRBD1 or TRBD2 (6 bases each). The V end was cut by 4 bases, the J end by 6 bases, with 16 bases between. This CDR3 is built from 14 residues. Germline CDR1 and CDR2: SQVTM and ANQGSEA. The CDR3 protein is CSVGPPGASNEQFF. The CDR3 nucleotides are TGCAGCGTTGGCCCCCCGGGGGCCTCCAATGAGCAGTTCTTC.

CDR3 sequence reads: CASRRDDFEEAFF. For the CDR3, the DNA is TGTGCCAGCCGCCGGGACGATTTCGAGGAAGCTTTCTTT. This rearrangement joins TRBV28 to TRBJ1-1, with D possibly TRBD1 on 5 matching bases. Germline CDR1 MDHEN, CDR2 SYDVKM. The V and J ends lost 8 bases and 8 bases respectively, with 18 bases between them. The CDR3 extends over 13 amino acids.

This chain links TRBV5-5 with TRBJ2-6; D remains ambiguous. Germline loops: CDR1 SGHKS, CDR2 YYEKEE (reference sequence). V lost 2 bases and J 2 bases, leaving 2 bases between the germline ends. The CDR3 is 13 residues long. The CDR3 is CASSLAGANVLTF. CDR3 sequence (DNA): TGTGCCAGCAGCTTAGCTGGGGCCAACGTCCTGACTTTC.

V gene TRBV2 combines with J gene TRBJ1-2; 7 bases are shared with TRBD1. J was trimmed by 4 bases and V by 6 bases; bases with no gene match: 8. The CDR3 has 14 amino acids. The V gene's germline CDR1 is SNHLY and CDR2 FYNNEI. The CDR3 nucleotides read TGTGCCAGCAGGGGGACAGATTCCCTCTATGGCTACACCTTC. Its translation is CASRGTDSLYGYTF. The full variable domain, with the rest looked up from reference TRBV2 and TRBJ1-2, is EPEVTQTPSHQVTQMGQEVILRCVPISNHLYFYWYRQILGQKVEFLVSFYNNEISEKSEIFDDQFSVERPDGSNFTLKIRSTKLEDSAMYFCASRGTDSLYGYTFGSGTRLTVV.

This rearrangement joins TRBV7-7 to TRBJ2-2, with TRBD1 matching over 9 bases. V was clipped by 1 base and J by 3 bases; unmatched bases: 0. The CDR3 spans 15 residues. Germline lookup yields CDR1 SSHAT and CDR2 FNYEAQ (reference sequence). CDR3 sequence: CASSLGTGDTGELFF. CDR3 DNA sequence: TGTGCCAGCAGCTTAGGGACAGGGGACACCGGGGAGCTGTTTTTT.

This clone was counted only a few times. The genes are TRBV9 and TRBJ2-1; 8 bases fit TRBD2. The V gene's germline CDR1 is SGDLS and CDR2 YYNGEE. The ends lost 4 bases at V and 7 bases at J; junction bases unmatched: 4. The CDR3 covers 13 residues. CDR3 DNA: TGTGCCAGCAGCCCTCGCGGGGGGAATGAGCAGTTCTTC. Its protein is CASSPRGGNEQFF.

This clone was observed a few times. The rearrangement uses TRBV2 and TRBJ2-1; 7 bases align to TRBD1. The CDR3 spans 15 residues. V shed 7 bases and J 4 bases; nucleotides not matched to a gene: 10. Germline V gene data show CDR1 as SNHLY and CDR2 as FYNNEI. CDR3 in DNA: TGTGCCAGCACAGTAGAGCAGGGGGAGTACAATGAGCAGTTCTTC. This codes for CASTVEQGEYNEQFF.

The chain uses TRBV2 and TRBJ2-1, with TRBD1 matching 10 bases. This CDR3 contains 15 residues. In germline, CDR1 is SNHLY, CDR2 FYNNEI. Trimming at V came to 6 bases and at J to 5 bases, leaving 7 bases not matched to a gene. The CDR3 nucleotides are TGTGCCAGCAGGAAAACGGGACAGGGGAACAATGAGCAGTTCTTC. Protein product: CASRKTGQGNNEQFF.

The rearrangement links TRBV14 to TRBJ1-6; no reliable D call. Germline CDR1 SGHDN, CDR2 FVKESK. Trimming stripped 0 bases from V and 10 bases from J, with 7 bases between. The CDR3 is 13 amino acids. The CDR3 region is CASSQESVSPLHF. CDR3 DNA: TGTGCCAGCAGCCAAGAATCGGTATCACCCCTCCACTTT.

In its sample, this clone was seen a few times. The CDR3 coding sequence is TGTGCCTCTGGGGAAGCAGAGGGTCAGCCCCAGCATTTT. As protein: CASGEAEGQPQHF. The genes are TRBV27 and TRBJ1-5, with D unclear. The CDR3 is made up of 13 amino acids. V lost 11 bases, J lost 6 bases, and 17 bases lay in between. Germline V gene sequence: CDR1 MNHEY, CDR2 SMNVEV (reference sequence).

The CDR3 spells CASSPLALQETQYF. The CDR3 DNA follows: TGTGCCAGCAGCCCGCTAGCGCTCCAAGAGACCCAGTACTTC. The V gene is TRBV7-2, the J gene TRBJ2-5, with D perhaps TRBD2 (6 bases). Trimming removed 5 bases at V and 1 base at J, with 11 bases between. This CDR3 has 14 residues. The germline V gene encodes CDR1 SGHTA and CDR2 FQGNSA.

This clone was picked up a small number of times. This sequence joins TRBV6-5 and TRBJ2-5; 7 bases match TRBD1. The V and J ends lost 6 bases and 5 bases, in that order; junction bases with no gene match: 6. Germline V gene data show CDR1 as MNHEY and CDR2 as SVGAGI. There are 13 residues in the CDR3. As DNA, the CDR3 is TGTGCCAGCAGAGGGGGCATTTGGGAGACCCAGTACTTC. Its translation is CASRGGIWETQYF.

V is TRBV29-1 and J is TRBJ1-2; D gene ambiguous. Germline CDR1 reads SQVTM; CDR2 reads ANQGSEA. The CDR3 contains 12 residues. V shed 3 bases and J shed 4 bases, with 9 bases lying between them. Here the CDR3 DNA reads TGCAGCGTTGAGATCGGCCTCTATGGCTACACCTTC. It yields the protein CSVEIGLYGYTF.

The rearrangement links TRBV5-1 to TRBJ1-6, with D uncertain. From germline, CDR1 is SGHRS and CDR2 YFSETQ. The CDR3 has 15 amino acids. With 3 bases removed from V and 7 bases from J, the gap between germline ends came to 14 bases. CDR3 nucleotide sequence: TGCGCCAGCAGCTCACGGGGTGTTCTAAATTCACCCCTCCACTTT. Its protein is CASSSRGVLNSPLHF.

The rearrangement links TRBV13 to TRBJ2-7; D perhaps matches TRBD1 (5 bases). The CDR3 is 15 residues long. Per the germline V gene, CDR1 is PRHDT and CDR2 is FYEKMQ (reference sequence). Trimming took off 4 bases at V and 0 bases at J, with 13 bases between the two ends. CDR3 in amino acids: CASSSRQKSSYEQYF. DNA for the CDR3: TGTGCCAGCAGCTCAAGACAGAAAAGCTCCTACGAGCAGTACTTC.

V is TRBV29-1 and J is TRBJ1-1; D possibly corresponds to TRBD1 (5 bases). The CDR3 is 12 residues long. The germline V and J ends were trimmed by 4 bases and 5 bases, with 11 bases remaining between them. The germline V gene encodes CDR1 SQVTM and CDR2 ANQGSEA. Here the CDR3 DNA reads TGCAGCGTTGTTCAGGGTCCGACTGAAGCTTTCTTT. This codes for CSVVQGPTEAFF. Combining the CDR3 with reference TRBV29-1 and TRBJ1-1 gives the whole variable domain SAVISQKPSRDICQRGTSLTIQCQVDSQVTMMFWYRQQPGQSLTLIATANQGSEATYESGFVIDKFPISRPNLTFSTLTVSNMSPEDSSIYLCSVVQGPTEAFFGQGTRLTVV.

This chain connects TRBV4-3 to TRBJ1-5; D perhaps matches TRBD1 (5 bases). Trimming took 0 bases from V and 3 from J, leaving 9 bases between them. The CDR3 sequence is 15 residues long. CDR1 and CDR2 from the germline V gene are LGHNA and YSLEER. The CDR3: CASSQDAGTNQPQHF. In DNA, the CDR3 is TGCGCCAGCAGCCAAGACGCAGGGACCAATCAGCCCCAGCATTTT.

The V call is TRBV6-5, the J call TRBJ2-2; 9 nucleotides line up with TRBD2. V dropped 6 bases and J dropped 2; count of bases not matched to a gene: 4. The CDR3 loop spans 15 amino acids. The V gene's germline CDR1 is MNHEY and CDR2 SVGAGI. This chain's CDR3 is CASSRAGGNTGELFF. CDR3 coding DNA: TGTGCCAGCAGCCGAGCGGGGGGCAACACCGGGGAGCTGTTTTTT.

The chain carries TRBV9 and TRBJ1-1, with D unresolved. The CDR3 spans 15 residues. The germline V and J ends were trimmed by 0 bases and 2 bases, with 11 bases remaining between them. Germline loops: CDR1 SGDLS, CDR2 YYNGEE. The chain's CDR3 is CASSVGQASNTEAFF. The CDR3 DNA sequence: TGTGCCAGCAGCGTAGGGCAGGCCTCTAACACTGAAGCTTTCTTT.

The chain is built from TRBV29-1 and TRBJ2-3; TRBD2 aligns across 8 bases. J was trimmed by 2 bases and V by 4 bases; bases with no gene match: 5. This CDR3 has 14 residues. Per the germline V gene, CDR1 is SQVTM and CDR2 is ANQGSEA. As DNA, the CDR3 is TGCAGCGTTGGGCGGGGGGATCCCACAGATACGCAGTATTTT. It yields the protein CSVGRGDPTDTQYF.

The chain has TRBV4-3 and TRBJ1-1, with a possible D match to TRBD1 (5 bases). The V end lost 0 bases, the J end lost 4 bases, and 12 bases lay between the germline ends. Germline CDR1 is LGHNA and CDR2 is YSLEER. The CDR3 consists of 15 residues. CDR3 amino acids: CASSQEGRGVTEAFF. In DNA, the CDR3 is TGCGCCAGCAGCCAAGAGGGGCGAGGGGTCACTGAAGCTTTCTTT.

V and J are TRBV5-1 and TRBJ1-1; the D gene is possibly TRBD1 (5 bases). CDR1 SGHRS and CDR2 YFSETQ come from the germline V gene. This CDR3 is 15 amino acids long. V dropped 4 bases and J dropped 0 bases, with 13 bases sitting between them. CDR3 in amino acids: CASSVDRAMNTEAFF. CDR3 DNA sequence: TGCGCCAGCAGCGTCGACAGAGCGATGAACACTGAAGCTTTCTTT.

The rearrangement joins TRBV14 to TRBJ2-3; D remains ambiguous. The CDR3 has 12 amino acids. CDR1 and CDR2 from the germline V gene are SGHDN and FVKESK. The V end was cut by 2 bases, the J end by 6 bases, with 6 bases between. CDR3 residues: CASSQSWDTQYF. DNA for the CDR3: TGTGCCAGCAGCCAATCGTGGGATACGCAGTATTTT.

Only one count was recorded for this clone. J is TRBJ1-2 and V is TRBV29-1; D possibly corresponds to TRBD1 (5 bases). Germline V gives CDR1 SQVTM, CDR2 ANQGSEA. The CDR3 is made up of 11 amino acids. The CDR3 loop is CSTGTNYGYTF. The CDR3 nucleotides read TGCAGTACGGGGACCAACTATGGCTACACCTTC.

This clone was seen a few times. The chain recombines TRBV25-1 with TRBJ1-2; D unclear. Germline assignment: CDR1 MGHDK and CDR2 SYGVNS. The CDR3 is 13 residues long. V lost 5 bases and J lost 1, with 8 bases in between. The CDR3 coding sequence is TGTGCCAGCAGTCAGCGTTATAACTATGGCTACACCTTC. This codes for CASSQRYNYGYTF.